This T cell receptor (beta chain) came from a study of T cells expressing NK-cell markers. Study background: One of the eight sequenced donors was seronegative, whereas the other seven were HCMV-seropositive.

Findings and caveats of the study: NKG2C+ dominant clonotypes from 6 or 7 donors made up about 1.0-7.0% of CD8+ T cells. Evidence did not settle whether expanded NKG2C+ T cell clones targeted HCMV.

CDR3 length equals 14 residues. TCRdb re-called the 5' RACE reads and shows each CDR3 protein once, DNA omitted. The sample totals 500,000 to 700,000 distinct CDR3 sequences. Worth noting for this clonotype: Its target is unknown.

V is TRBV12-3 or TRBV12-4 and J is TRBJ1-5. The origin of this receptor is a man aged 18-30 years in good health. The sequencing input was blood T cells: a sorted CD56 or NKG2C T cell subset, CD4+ or CD8+ T cells, or bulk PBMC T cells (not recorded which). CDR3 protein: CASTEEHSNQPQHF.